One and the same sample provided the 8 T cell receptor beta chains below, sequenced in a study of blood T cell repertoires in COVID-19. TCRdb's copy holds only in-frame clones and misses some; the assay was immunoSEQ multiplex PCR. The sample has approximately 410,000 clones, about nine tenths seen once. The sequencing sample was made of peripheral blood. The receptor set was obtained from a woman in her 30s with active or convalescent COVID-19.

This chain uses TRBV7-9 with TRBJ1-4; TRBD1 might be the D (5 bases). The CDR3 is 14 residues long. Deletions cut 8 bases from V and 3 bases from J, with 13 bases between. Germline V gene data show CDR1 as SEHNR and CDR2 as FQNEAQ (reference sequence). The CDR3 region has the DNA TGTGCCAGCGGTCAGGGCGGCTCTAATGAAAAACTGTTTTTT. This codes for CASGQGGSNEKLFF.

V and J are TRBV20-1 and TRBJ2-3; 9 positions agree with TRBD2. Germline V gives CDR1 DFQATT, CDR2 SNEGSKA (reference sequence). The trim removed 3 bases at V and 6 bases at J, leaving 10 bases unmatched. CDR3 length: 15 amino acids. The CDR3 DNA is TGCAGTGCTAGTTGGTTTGGTAGCGGGAGTGATACGCAGTATTTT. Encoded protein: CSASWFGSGSDTQYF.

This clone was recorded only once. The J gene is TRBJ2-7, the V gene TRBV5-6; D unclear. The CDR3 contains 16 residues. Deletions cut 1 base from V and 2 bases from J, with 16 bases between. CDR1 and CDR2 (germline): SGHDT, YYEEEE. The CDR3 DNA reads as TGTGCCAGCAGCTTGTTTATTCGCGGCGGAGCCTACGAGCAGTACTTC. As protein: CASSLFIRGGAYEQYF.

V and J are TRBV4-1 and TRBJ1-2; 9 nucleotides align to TRBD1. The CDR3 length is 16 residues. Germline values: CDR1 MGHRA, CDR2 YSYEKL. J lost 5 bases, V lost 4 bases, and 11 bases had no gene match. CDR3 in DNA: TGCGCCAGCAGCCGTACCCCACAGGGGGCTTGGTATGGCTACACCTTC. This translates into CASSRTPQGAWYGYTF.

This sequence joins TRBV6-2 or TRBV6-3 and TRBJ1-4; D is ambiguous. V dropped 0 bases and J dropped 8 bases, with 16 bases sitting between them. Per germline, CDR1 MNHEY and CDR2 SVGEGT. The CDR3 runs to 16 residues. The CDR3 coding sequence is TGTGCCAGCAGTTACTCCTTTGGAGGAGAGAGGGAAAAACTGTTTTTT. This codes for CASSYSFGGEREKLFF.

The V gene is TRBV11-2, the J gene TRBJ1-3; a possible D gene is TRBD1 (6 bases). The CDR3 is 17 residues long. Germline CDR1 SGHAT, CDR2 FQNNGV. Between the trimmed V and J ends, which lost 5 bases and 4 bases, there was a span of 21 bases. CDR3 sequence (DNA): TGTGCCAGCAGCCATGGCCAGGGGTTGTCGAGAGGAAACACCATATATTTT. Translated: CASSHGQGLSRGNTIYF.

The rearrangement joins TRBV10-1 to TRBJ2-2; maybe TRBD2 (5 bases). Between the trimmed V and J ends, which lost 4 bases and 3 bases, there was a span of 18 bases. CDR3 length: 17 residues. Germline V gives CDR1 WNHNN, CDR2 SYGVQD (reference sequence). The CDR3 sequence: CASSGEGFLGDTGELFF. The CDR3, as DNA: TGCGCCAGCAGTGGGGAAGGATTCCTCGGGGACACCGGGGAGCTGTTTTTT.

This clone has a handful of counts. The V gene is TRBV10-2, the J gene TRBJ1-1, with D perhaps TRBD1 (5 bases). The ends were cut back, 3 bases at V and 0 bases at J, with 8 bases in the middle. The CDR3 covers 14 residues. CDR1 and CDR2 from the germline V gene are WSHSY and SAAADI. The CDR3 DNA reads TGCGCCAGCAGTGACAGGGTTTTGAACACTGAAGCTTTCTTT. This translates into CASSDRVLNTEAFF.